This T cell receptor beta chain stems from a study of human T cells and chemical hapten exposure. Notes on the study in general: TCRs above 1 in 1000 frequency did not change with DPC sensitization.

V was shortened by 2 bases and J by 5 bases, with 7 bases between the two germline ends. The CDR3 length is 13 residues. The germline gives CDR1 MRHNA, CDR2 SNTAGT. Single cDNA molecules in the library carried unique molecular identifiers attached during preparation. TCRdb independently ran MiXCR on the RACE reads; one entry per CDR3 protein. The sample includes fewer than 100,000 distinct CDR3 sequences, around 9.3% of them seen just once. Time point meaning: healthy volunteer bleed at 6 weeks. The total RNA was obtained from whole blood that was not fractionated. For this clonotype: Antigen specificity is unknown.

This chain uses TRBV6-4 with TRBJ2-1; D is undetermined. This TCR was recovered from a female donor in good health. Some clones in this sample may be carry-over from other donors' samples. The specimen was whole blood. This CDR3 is CASSDADHNEQFF. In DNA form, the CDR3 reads TGTGCCAGCAGTGACGCCGACCACAATGAGCAGTTCTTC.